This T cell receptor (beta chain) was captured by sequencing in a study of blood T cell repertoires in COVID-19. The overall study: COVID-19 samples collected from the United States, Italy and Spain covered acute and convalescent phases.

This CDR3 contains 14 residues. Trimming removed 6 bases at V and 1 base at J, with 12 bases between. Germline CDR1 and CDR2: MDHEN and SYDVKM. Original data processing: Amplification with reference gene primers provided the estimates of nucleated cell counts. TCRdb's table, derived via immunoSEQ multiplex PCR, lists solely in-frame clones and lacks some. That table gives V, J and clone size, and the DNA gave D and trimming. This table holds fewer than 200,000 clones, around 74% found once. The sample holds one count of this clone. The chain carries TRBV28 and TRBJ1-2; D perhaps matches TRBD1 (6 bases). The receptor was isolated from a man between 65 and 80 years old with acute or convalescent COVID-19. Sequenced: peripheral blood. CDR3 sequence: CASRMDSFNYGYTF. The CDR3 nucleotides read TGTGCCAGCAGAATGGACAGCTTTAACTATGGCTACACCTTC.